These 27 T cell receptor beta chains came from one sample sequenced in a study of CD8 T cells in ankylosing spondylitis. Findings and caveats of the study: A motif in TCR beta, a set of seven to nine highly homologous variants, appeared characteristic of ankylosing spondylitis blood.

Their antigens are not known. From the 5' RACE reads, TCRdb called clonotypes with MiXCR, one entry per CDR3 protein. The data show hundreds of thousands of distinct CDR3 sequences, with about 25% seen just once and over 0.8% held by the top ten. The sample was blood, either unsorted or a sorted T cell fraction (not recorded which). The receptors were sampled from a male donor with ankylosing spondylitis.

The chain combines TRBV9 with TRBJ1-1; D might be TRBD1 (6 bases). Between the trimmed V and J ends, which lost 3 bases and 10 bases, there was a span of 13 bases. The CDR3 sequence is 12 residues long. CDR1 and CDR2 (germline): SGDLS, YYNGEE. CDR3 sequence: CASSGEQGAAFF. CDR3 in DNA: TGTGCCAGCAGCGGAGAACAGGGAGCAGCTTTCTTT.

This clonotype was counted only a few times. The chain has TRBV10-3 and TRBJ2-1; 7 positions match TRBD1. Per the germline V gene, CDR1 is ENHRY and CDR2 is SYGVKD. The CDR3 has 14 amino acids. V lost 4 bases and J lost 4; bases outside the gene matches: 4. Here the CDR3 reads CAISGGTDYNEQFF. Written as DNA, the CDR3 is TGTGCCATCAGTGGAGGGACAGATTACAATGAGCAGTTCTTC.

The genes are TRBV12-3 or TRBV12-4 and TRBJ2-3; 8 bases match TRBD1. Trimming at V came to 5 bases and at J to 3 bases, leaving 10 bases not matched to a gene. The CDR3 length is 16 residues. The DNA of the CDR3 is TGTGCCAGCAGTACACGGGACAGGTTGAAAACAGATACGCAGTATTTT. It encodes CASSTRDRLKTDTQYF.

This chain uses TRBV6-6 with TRBJ1-5, with 7 bases lining up with TRBD1. V gave up 6 bases and J gave up 5 bases; unmatched junction bases: 4. CDR3 length: 13 amino acids. Per the germline V gene, CDR1 is MNHNY and CDR2 is SVGAGI (reference sequence). The CDR3 here is CASSPGQYQPQHF. The DNA of the CDR3 is TGTGCCAGCAGCCCGGGACAGTATCAGCCCCAGCATTTT.

The sample holds a few counts of this clonotype. The V call is TRBV25-1, the J call TRBJ2-3; 13 nucleotides match TRBD2. The germline gives CDR1 MGHDK, CDR2 SYGVNS. V lost 6 bases, J lost 5 bases, and 2 bases stayed unmatched. CDR3 length equals 14 residues. The CDR3 DNA sequence: TGTGCCAGCAGACGGACTAGCGGGAGAGATACGCAGTATTTT. Translated: CASRRTSGRDTQYF.

This clonotype was detected a few times. The chain employs TRBV7-2 and TRBJ2-3, with D tentatively TRBD2 (7 bases). This CDR3 has 15 residues. The germline V and J ends were trimmed by 1 base and 6 bases, with 14 bases remaining between them. Germline CDR1 reads SGHTA; CDR2 reads FQGNSA. Here the CDR3 reads CASSLGGGQRDTQYF. CDR3 DNA sequence: TGTGCCAGCAGCTTAGGCGGGGGCCAGAGGGATACGCAGTATTTT.

With regard to this clonotype: Its ends do not fully match the called genes, so a read error is possible. This chain joins TRBV27 and TRBJ1-4; D perhaps matches TRBD1 (5 bases). CDR1 is MNHEY and CDR2 is SMNVEV in the germline V gene (reference sequence). This CDR3 comprises 15 residues. This CDR3 is CARSQGGTTNEKLFF. CDR3 nucleotides: TGTGCCCGCAGCCAGGGCGGTACCACTAATGAAAAACTGTTTTTT.

The gene calls are TRBV4-1 and TRBJ1-4; D gene uncertain. The CDR3 has 18 amino acids. V was cut by 1 base and J by 10 bases, with 25 bases left in between. Germline values: CDR1 MGHRA, CDR2 YSYEKL. The CDR3 DNA is TGCGCCAGCAGCCAAGGAACCGCCGTGGCCGGGCCAAGGGTAAAACTGTTTTTT. This gives the protein CASSQGTAVAGPRVKLFF.

J is TRBJ2-1 and V is TRBV12-3 or TRBV12-4; TRBD2 matches 14 bases. The CDR3 has 15 residues. Unmatched junction bases numbered 3, after V lost 4 bases and J lost 7 bases. The CDR3 nucleotides are TGTGCCAGCAGTTCCGGGACTAGCGGGAGAAATGAGCAGTTCTTC. Amino acid sequence: CASSSGTSGRNEQFF.

This clonotype has just a few counts. The CDR3, as DNA: TGTGCCAGCAGTGCGGAGGGAGAGGGAGAGCAGTACGTC. Protein sequence: CASSAEGEGEQYV. The chain joins TRBV2 to TRBJ2-7; D might be TRBD2 (6 bases). The CDR3 runs 13 residues. V was pared by 4 bases and J by 7 bases, with 14 bases between. Germline V gives CDR1 SNHLY, CDR2 FYNNEI.

This clonotype was seen more than once but under ten times. The chain uses TRBV4-2 and TRBJ1-1, with 9 bases that match TRBD1. After removal of 2 bases from V and 5 bases from J, the junction contained 9 bases not matched to a gene. The CDR3 spans 16 residues. Germline CDR1 is LGHNA and CDR2 is YNFKEQ. The CDR3 protein is CASSQPRTGGSTEAFF. The CDR3 nucleotides are TGTGCCAGCAGCCAACCACGAACAGGGGGCAGTACTGAAGCTTTCTTT.

The chain uses TRBV24-1 and TRBJ2-1; D remains unclear. The germline V and J ends were trimmed by 4 bases and 4 bases, with 7 bases remaining between them. Germline V gives CDR1 KGHDR, CDR2 SFDVKD. The CDR3 covers 13 residues. The CDR3 region is CATSDSIYNEQFF. CDR3 in DNA: TGTGCCACCAGTGACTCTATATACAATGAGCAGTTCTTC.

The chain joins TRBV28 to TRBJ2-1; TRBD2 might be the D (7 bases). Trimming shortened V by 3 bases and J by 10 bases, and 13 bases separated the two germline ends. Per the germline V gene, CDR1 is MDHEN and CDR2 is SYDVKM. The CDR3 is 13 amino acids. The DNA of the CDR3 is TGTGCCAGCAGTTTTCGGGGGGCCGGGGAGCAGTTCTTC. Translating it yields CASSFRGAGEQFF. The full variable domain, rest sourced from reference TRBV28 and TRBJ2-1, is DVKVTQSSRYLVKRTGEKVFLECVQDMDHENMFWYRQDPGLGLRLIYFSYDVKMKEKGDIPEGYSVSREKKERFSLILESASTNQTSMYLCASSFRGAGEQFFGPGTRLTVL.

The V call is TRBV3-1, the J call TRBJ2-1; 10 nucleotides align to TRBD2. There are 13 residues in the CDR3. Looked up from germline, CDR1 is LGHDT and CDR2 is YNNKEL (reference sequence). V was clipped by 4 bases and J by 7 bases; unmatched bases: 1. CDR3 sequence reads: CASSLSGRNEQFF. The CDR3 coding sequence is TGTGCCAGCAGCCTTAGCGGGAGGAATGAGCAGTTCTTC.

This clonotype was seen only a few times. The chain recombines TRBV20-1 with TRBJ2-5; 14 positions match TRBD2. Losses at the gene ends were 3 bases for V and 5 bases for J; bases not matched to a gene: 14. In germline, CDR1 is DFQATT, CDR2 SNEGSKA (reference sequence). The CDR3 totals 18 residues. The CDR3 region is CSASSFVGLAGEVETQYF. Written as DNA, the CDR3 is TGCAGTGCTAGTAGTTTTGTGGGACTAGCGGGAGAGGTTGAGACCCAGTACTTC.

The CDR3 region is CASRLAGVGDTQYF. Written as DNA, the CDR3 is TGTGCCAGCAGACTAGCGGGAGTAGGAGATACGCAGTATTTT. The chain couples TRBV14 to TRBJ2-3; 11 nucleotides match TRBD2. V was pared by 6 bases and J by 5 bases, with 4 bases of the junction left unmatched. There are 14 residues in the CDR3. CDR1 is SGHDN and CDR2 is FVKESK in the germline V gene.

This clonotype has a handful of counts. This chain links TRBV29-1 with TRBJ2-7, with D perhaps being TRBD1 or TRBD2 (5 bases each). Germline CDR1 and CDR2: SQVTM and ANQGSEA. The CDR3 contains 14 residues. Trimming cost V 4 bases and J 4 bases, with 17 bases left between them. Here the CDR3 reads CSVVPSGWGYEQYF. CDR3 nucleotides: TGCAGCGTTGTACCCAGCGGCTGGGGGTACGAGCAGTACTTC.

The rearrangement joins TRBV2 to TRBJ1-1; 9 nucleotides agree with TRBD1. V lost 6 bases to trimming and J lost 1 base; unmatched junction nucleotides: 3. The CDR3 is 14 residues long. The V gene's germline CDR1 is SNHLY and CDR2 FYNNEI. DNA for the CDR3: TGTGCCAGCAGCACACAGGGGGCGAACACTGAAGCTTTCTTT. This encodes CASSTQGANTEAFF. Full variable domain (outside the CDR3, taken from reference TRBV2 and TRBJ1-1): EPEVTQTPSHQVTQMGQEVILRCVPISNHLYFYWYRQILGQKVEFLVSFYNNEISEKSEIFDDQFSVERPDGSNFTLKIRSTKLEDSAMYFCASSTQGANTEAFFGQGTRLTVV.

Only a few counts were recorded for this clonotype. The chain carries TRBV27 and TRBJ2-7; D gene unclear. Germline V gene lookup returns CDR1 MNHEY and CDR2 SMNVEV (reference sequence). CDR3 length: 13 residues. Trimming pared 7 bases from V and 3 bases from J, leaving 13 bases between. This CDR3 reads CASTLVPSYEQYV. DNA for the CDR3: TGTGCCAGCACCCTTGTACCCAGCTACGAGCAGTACGTC.

This sequence joins TRBV5-1 and TRBJ2-5; 9 bases map to TRBD2. Germline assignment: CDR1 SGHRS and CDR2 YFSETQ. V dropped 1 base and J dropped 3; count of bases not matched to a gene: 10. The CDR3 is 17 amino acids. Written as DNA, the CDR3 is TGCGCCAGCAGCTTGACCCGGAGTAGCGGGAGAAAAGAGACCCAGTACTTC. Its protein product is CASSLTRSSGRKETQYF.

The genes are TRBV18 and TRBJ2-5, with D tentatively TRBD1 (6 bases). Germline lookup yields CDR1 KGHSH and CDR2 LQKENI. Trimming pared 3 bases from V and 4 bases from J, leaving 9 bases between. The CDR3 consists of 13 residues. CDR3 DNA sequence: TGTGCCAGCTCACCGGACAGCGGAGAGACCCAGTACTTC. Residues: CASSPDSGETQYF.

This clonotype was observed many times. The chain employs TRBV5-1 and TRBJ1-1; D is perhaps TRBD1 (6 bases). CDR3 length: 14 amino acids. With 4 bases removed from V and 6 bases from J, the gap between germline ends came to 16 bases. Per the germline V gene, CDR1 is SGHRS and CDR2 is YFSETQ. CDR3 sequence: CASSPGAAGAEAFF. CDR3 DNA: TGCGCCAGCAGCCCAGGGGCGGCAGGGGCTGAAGCTTTCTTT.

The genes are TRBV3-1 and TRBJ2-1, with 10 positions matching TRBD2. CDR3 length equals 17 residues. Trimming took 1 base from V and 2 from J; bases not matched to a gene: 5. Germline CDR1 and CDR2: LGHDT and YNNKEL (reference sequence). As DNA, the CDR3 is TGTGCCAGCAGCCAAGCTGCACTAGCGGGAACCTACAATGAGCAGTTCTTC. Protein sequence: CASSQAALAGTYNEQFF.

The chain carries TRBV5-1 and TRBJ2-2, with 10 nucleotides matching TRBD1. The V gene end was trimmed by 4 bases and the J gene end by 2 bases; junction bases not matched to a gene: 5. Germline V CDR1 and CDR2: SGHRS, YFSETQ. The CDR3 sequence is 16 residues long. CDR3 nucleotide sequence: TGCGCCAGCAGCAGATTGACAGGGGGCAACACCGGGGAGCTGTTTTTT. Protein product: CASSRLTGGNTGELFF.

V and J are TRBV20-1 and TRBJ2-1; 11 nucleotides agree with TRBD2. CDR1 is DFQATT, CDR2 SNEGSKA, per germline (reference sequence). This CDR3 has 19 amino acids. The V segment lost 0 bases and the J segment 4 bases; nucleotides outside the gene matches: 14. This chain's CDR3 is CSARDPQGTSGRTYNEQFF. In nucleotides, the CDR3 is TGCAGTGCTAGAGATCCCCAGGGAACTAGCGGGAGAACATACAATGAGCAGTTCTTC.

The J gene is TRBJ1-3, the V gene TRBV20-1; no firm D call. CDR1 and CDR2 from the germline V gene are DFQATT and SNEGSKA (reference sequence). Between the trimmed V and J ends, which lost 2 bases and 6 bases, there was a span of 11 bases. The CDR3 totals 13 residues. CDR3 loop: CSARTAGENTIYF. The CDR3 coding sequence is TGCAGTGCTAGAACAGCAGGTGAAAACACCATATATTTT.

The V and J genes are TRBV20-1 and TRBJ1-1; TRBD1 aligns across 7 bases. CDR3 length: 13 amino acids. Trimming at V came to 5 bases and at J to 0 bases, leaving 3 bases not matched to a gene. Germline V lookup: CDR1 DFQATT, CDR2 SNEGSKA (reference sequence). This chain's CDR3 is CSAPQGLNTEAFF. The DNA for the CDR3 is TGCAGTGCTCCACAGGGGTTGAACACTGAAGCTTTCTTT.